What follows are 7 T cell receptor beta chains derived from one specimen sequenced in a study of molecular identifiers for immune sequencing clone quantification (dated by TCRdb to 2016 to 2019). The method behind the library was PCR. The instrument given in TCRdb is NextSeq 500. The public reads were run again by TCRdb, first through fastp at Q25 and then through MiXCR, and only productive beta chains were kept. One record per CDR3 amino acid sequence lists the most common genes and DNA. The sample table lists roughly 7,700 distinct CDR3 sequences, approximately 31% of them with a count of one. The ten largest make up 5.3% of the sample. The specimen sequenced was naive CD8+ T cells from blood, with Jurkat cell RNA spiked in. According to the study, the label for this sample's cell subset or site signals: FACS-sorted CD8+CD4-CCR7+CD45RA+ naive T cells. These receptors originate from a human donor in good health. Some libraries in this study had Jurkat cell RNA spiked in.

CDR3 loop: CASSLTGDEQFF. CDR3 nucleotide sequence: TGTGCCAGCAGCTTGACAGGGGATGAGCAGTTCTTC. V usage is TRBV5-4 and J usage is TRBJ2-1, with 7 bases aligning to TRBD1. The J segment lost 8 bases and the V segment lost 1 base, leaving 0 bases of the junction unmatched. The CDR3 is made up of 12 amino acids. The germline gives CDR1 SGHNT, CDR2 YYREEE (reference sequence). Drawing the rest from reference TRBV5-4 and TRBJ2-1, the complete variable domain is ETGVTQSPTHLIKTRGQQVTLRCSSQSGHNTVSWYQQALGQGPQFIFQYYREEENGRGNFPPRFSGLQFPNYSSELNVNALELDDSALYLCASSLTGDEQFFGPGTRLTVL.

Relative to its sample, this clonotype is medium-sized. The gene calls are TRBV9 and TRBJ2-6, with D unresolved. The CDR3 runs 13 residues. The germline gives CDR1 SGDLS, CDR2 YYNGEE. V lost 6 bases and J 0 bases, leaving 4 bases between the germline ends. The CDR3 DNA reads TGTGCCAGCACCCCCTCTGGGGCCAACGTCCTGACTTTC. Encoded protein: CASTPSGANVLTF.

This chain connects TRBV20-1 to TRBJ1-5; the D is unclear. CDR1 is DFQATT and CDR2 is SNEGSKA in the germline V gene (reference sequence). This CDR3 is built from 14 residues. V lost 0 bases, J lost 2 bases, and 8 bases lay in between. Here the CDR3 reads CSARDSQGNQPQHF. CDR3 in DNA: TGCAGTGCTAGAGATTCTCAGGGCAATCAGCCCCAGCATTTT.

This chain links TRBV3-1 with TRBJ2-2, with 8 bases that match TRBD2. CDR1 is LGHDT and CDR2 is YNNKEL in the germline V gene (reference sequence). V trimming: 1 base; J trimming: 6 bases; junction bases outside the gene matches: 7. CDR3 length equals 16 residues. The CDR3, as DNA: TGTGCCAGCAGCCAAGTTAGGACTAGCTTTCCCGGGGAGCTGTTTTTT. Translating gives CASSQVRTSFPGELFF.

Concerning this clonotype: This may arise from a read error, as a much more abundant clone is one base away. The chain has TRBV12-3 or TRBV12-4 and TRBJ2-6; TRBD1 matches at 7 bases. There are 18 residues in the CDR3. The trim removed 3 bases at V and 6 bases at J, leaving 14 bases unmatched. CDR3 sequence: CASSFDRALSNEANVLTF. The CDR3 nucleotides are TGTGCCAGCAGTTTTGACAGGGCCCTCTCTAACGAGGCCAACGTCCTGACTTTC.

This chain links TRBV29-1 with TRBJ2-5; possibly TRBD1 for D (5 bases). With 7 bases removed from V and 4 bases from J, the gap between germline ends came to 19 bases. The CDR3 totals 14 residues. Germline CDR1 is SQVTM and CDR2 is ANQGSEA. In nucleotides, the CDR3 is TGCAGCGCAGTGCAGGGTCGGAGATTAGAGACCCAGTACTTC. This translates into CSAVQGRRLETQYF. The full variable domain, its missing parts supplied by reference TRBV29-1 and TRBJ2-5, is SAVISQKPSRDICQRGTSLTIQCQVDSQVTMMFWYRQQPGQSLTLIATANQGSEATYESGFVIDKFPISRPNLTFSTLTVSNMSPEDSSIYLCSAVQGRRLETQYFGPGTRLLVL.

On this clonotype: A much larger clone sits a single nucleotide away, making a read error possible. The CDR3 does not end in the conserved phenylalanine or tryptophan, so this is likely a read error. The chain recombines TRBV7-2 with TRBJ2-7; 7 bases are shared with TRBD2. Germline loops: CDR1 SGHTA, CDR2 FQGNSA. The CDR3 is 15 residues long. Germline trimming cut 1 base from V and 2 bases from J; bases unmatched to any gene: 5. The CDR3 spells CASSLVSGKAYEQYL. The CDR3 nucleotides read TGTGCCAGCAGCTTAGTGAGCGGGAAAGCCTACGAGCAGTACCTC.